This T cell receptor beta chain was retrieved from a study of T cell responses to AZD1222 COVID-19 vaccine. The data were produced by immunoSEQ multiplex PCR, yet TCRdb's version contains in-frame clones alone and is incomplete. Among about 160,000 clones listed, about 88% were seen once. This clone showed up just once. Its antigen remains unknown. The study, taken as a whole, reports: It should be noted that donors were predominantly white British and more often female, and clonal diversity was possibly underestimated.

Trimming removed 5 bases from V and 0 bases from J, with 11 bases in between. This CDR3 is 15 amino acids long. The germline gives CDR1 MDHEN, CDR2 SYDVKM. The TCR comes from an adult in good health. The chain joins TRBV28 to TRBJ2-1, with D tentatively TRBD1 (5 bases). This specimen was peripheral blood, taken on day 0 of AZD1222 vaccination. The DNA of the CDR3 is TGTGCCAGCAGTGAGACAGTTAGCTCCTACAATGAGCAGTTCTTC. It codes for CASSETVSSYNEQFF.